This T cell receptor (beta chain) was profiled in a study of shared clonotypes between healthy human individuals. Study-level results: Clonotype sharing among donors was thought likely to change with sequencing depth. Compared with clonotypes that all four donors shared, non-shared clonotypes had lower generation probabilities.

For this clone: Its antigen remains unknown. This sample includes further DNA sequences coding for the same CDR3.

V gave up 1 base and J gave up 1 base, with 7 bases separating them. The V gene's germline CDR1 is SGHTA and CDR2 FQGNSA. This CDR3 spans 14 amino acids. CD4+ cells were split into CD45RA+ naive and CD45RA-negative memory subsets. A deep-level run was used for the assay. This table comes from immunoSEQ multiplex PCR, and its TCRdb copy is limited to in-frame clones, with some not included. Of some 2,400,000 clones in the sample, around 95% were seen once. The chain carries TRBV7-2 and TRBJ1-1; unclear D gene. The source is a man younger than 35 in good health. The source material was naive CD4+ T cells sorted from blood. Subset noted: CD45RA+ positively selected. CDR3 residues: CASSLGPGNTEAFF. The DNA for the CDR3 is TGTGCCAGCAGCTTAGGCCCAGGGAACACTGAAGCTTTCTTT.